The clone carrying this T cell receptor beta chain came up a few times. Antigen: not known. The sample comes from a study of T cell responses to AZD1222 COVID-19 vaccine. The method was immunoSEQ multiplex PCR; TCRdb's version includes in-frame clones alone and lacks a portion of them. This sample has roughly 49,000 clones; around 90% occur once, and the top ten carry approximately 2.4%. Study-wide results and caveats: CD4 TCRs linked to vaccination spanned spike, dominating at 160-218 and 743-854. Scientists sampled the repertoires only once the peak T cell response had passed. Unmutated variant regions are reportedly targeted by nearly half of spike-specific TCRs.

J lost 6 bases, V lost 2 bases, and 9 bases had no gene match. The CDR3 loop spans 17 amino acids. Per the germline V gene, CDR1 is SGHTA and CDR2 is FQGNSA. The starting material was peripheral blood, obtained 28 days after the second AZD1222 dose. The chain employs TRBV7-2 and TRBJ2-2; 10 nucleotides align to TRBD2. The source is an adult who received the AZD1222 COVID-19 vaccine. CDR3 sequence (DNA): TGTGCCAGCAGCTTACTGCCTAGCGGGAGCGTCGCCGGGGAGCTGTTTTTT. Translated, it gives CASSLLPSGSVAGELFF. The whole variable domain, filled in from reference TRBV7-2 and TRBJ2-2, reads GAGVSQSPSNKVTEKGKDVELRCDPISGHTALYWYRQSLGQGLEFLIYFQGNSAPDKSGLPSDRFSAERTGGSVSTLTIQRTQQEDSAVYLCASSLLPSGSVAGELFFGEGSRLTVL.